This T cell receptor (beta chain) was sequenced during a study of blood T cell repertoires in COVID-19. Original handling: Scientists estimated how many nucleated cells there were by amplifying reference gene primers. Some clones are missing from TCRdb's copy, which holds only in-frame ones; the method was immunoSEQ multiplex PCR. From that table come the V and J calls and clone size; the DNA was used to work out D and trimming. The sample gives 250,000 to 300,000 clones, 65% to 90% of which show up once; 15% to 17% is in the top ten. In assigning cohorts, the study relied on participant-reported clinical history. Two negative PCRs, clearance, or symptom resolution had been documented for recovered Cohort 3 donors. CDR3 length equals 16 residues. V was pared by 2 bases and J by 5 bases, with 8 bases of the junction left unmatched. Per germline, CDR1 SGHRS and CDR2 YFSETQ.

This chain links TRBV5-1 with TRBJ2-5; TRBD2 aligns across 11 bases. The material sequenced was PBMCs or T cells enriched from blood (not recorded which). The TCR was taken from a man aged 18-30 years who had recovered from COVID-19. The CDR3 region has the DNA TGCGCCAGCAGCTTATCGACTAGCGGGGCGCAGGAGACCCAGTACTTC. Residues: CASSLSTSGAQETQYF.